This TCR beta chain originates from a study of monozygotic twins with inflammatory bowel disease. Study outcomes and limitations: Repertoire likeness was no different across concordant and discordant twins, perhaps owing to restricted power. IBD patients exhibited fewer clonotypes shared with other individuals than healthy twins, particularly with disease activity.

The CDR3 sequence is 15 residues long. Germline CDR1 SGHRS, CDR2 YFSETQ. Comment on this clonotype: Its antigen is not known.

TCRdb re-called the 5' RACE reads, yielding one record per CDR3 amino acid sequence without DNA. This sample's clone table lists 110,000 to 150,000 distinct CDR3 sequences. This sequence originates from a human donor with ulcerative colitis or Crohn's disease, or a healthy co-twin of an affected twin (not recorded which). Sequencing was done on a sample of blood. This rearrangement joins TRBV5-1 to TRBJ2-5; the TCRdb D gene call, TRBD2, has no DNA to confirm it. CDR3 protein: CASSFDGKEGETQYF.